This T cell receptor beta chain was found in a study of blood T cells in healthy people across ages. CDR3 size: 12 residues. V shed 6 bases and J shed 10 bases, with 19 bases lying between them. Germline CDR1 is DFQATT and CDR2 is SNEGSKA (reference sequence). Next came a second PCR, run for about 7 to 11 cycles, which used a sample-barcoded 5' primer along with a J-beta primer mix. TCRdb used MiXCR to reprocess the 5' RACE reads, holding one entry per CDR3 protein. The repertoire holds 700,000 to 800,000 distinct CDR3 sequences, with roughly 43% as singletons. This clonotype was found once. The gene calls are TRBV20-1 and TRBJ2-7, with D perhaps matching TRBD1 or TRBD2 (6 bases each). Sequenced material: blood. The sequence came from a woman aged 55-70 years in good health. The CDR3 is CSAPSGARVQYF. CDR3 sequence (DNA): TGCAGTGCCCCTTCGGGGGCCAGAGTTCAGTACTTC.